This T cell receptor (beta chain) is drawn from a study of siplizumab effects on memory and regulatory T cells. TCRdb keeps only in-frame clones here, not all; method: immunoSEQ multiplex PCR. The sample contains more than 90,000 clones, around 90% of which appear only once. Regarding the study as a whole: The mean Treg-derived percentage of mappable alloreactive CD4+ clones was 55% to 75% with siplizumab compared with roughly 30% in controls.

Germline CDR1 reads SGHVS; CDR2 reads FNYEAQ. This CDR3 region has 14 residues. V shed 2 bases and J 5 bases; nucleotides not matched to a gene: 4. As to this clone: Its antigen remains unknown.

This receptor was obtained from a human donor in good health. Sequenced sample: non-Treg CD4+ T cells sorted from blood. The chain links TRBV7-6 to TRBJ2-3; TRBD2 matches at 7 bases. As DNA, the CDR3 is TGTGCCAGCAGCTTAAGTCTAGCGGTAGATACGCAGTATTTT. Its translation is CASSLSLAVDTQYF.